Sequencing of this T cell receptor beta chain was carried out in a study of blood T cell repertoires in COVID-19. The CDR3 spans 15 residues. J lost 7 bases, V lost 1 base, and 4 bases had no gene match. Germline V lookup: CDR1 KGHSH, CDR2 LQKENI. The count of this clone is one. In the original processing: Using reference gene primer amplification, nucleated cell counts were estimated. The method was immunoSEQ multiplex PCR; TCRdb's version includes in-frame clones alone and lacks a portion of them. The DNA was the basis for D and trimming; V, J and clone size are from that table. The sample lists fewer than 250,000 clones; approximately 79% were seen once.

Sequencing was performed on peripheral blood. The origin of this receptor is a woman in her 50s with acute or convalescent COVID-19. V is TRBV18 and J is TRBJ2-2, with TRBD1 matching 9 bases. In nucleotides, the CDR3 is TGTGCCAGCTCACCACGACAGGGGGAAGGCGGGGAGCTGTTTTTT. Its translation: CASSPRQGEGGELFF.